This T cell receptor beta chain is from a study of blood T cell repertoires in COVID-19. About the study: T cells, B-cell-depleted T cells, or PBMCs provided the cDNA or gDNA that served as material.

In the original processing: Amplification of reference gene primers provided the estimated nucleated cell counts. The assay was immunoSEQ multiplex PCR, and TCRdb's table has in-frame clones only and misses some. V and J calls and clone size are as listed in that table; D and trimming were resolved from the DNA. The repertoire holds about 250,000 clones, with roughly 85% as singletons. The CDR3 has 17 residues. This receptor was taken from a man aged 18 to 29 with active or convalescent COVID-19. Sequencing was done on a sample of peripheral blood. This chain uses TRBV12-2 with TRBJ2-1; the DNA was not compared with TRBD2, the D call given in the table. TRBV12-2 is a pseudogene. The CDR3 DNA sequence: TGTGCAAGTCGCTTAGCGCCGGGGGGCTCACCCTACAATGAGCAGTTCTTC. Translating it yields CASRLAPGGSPYNEQFF.